This T cell receptor (beta chain) derives from a study of identical twins. Findings and limits, study-wide: In drawing conclusions, the study used cross-sectional statistical analysis and did not follow the same donors.

The J segment lost 2 bases and the V segment lost 5 bases, leaving 6 bases of the junction unmatched. The CDR3 covers 15 residues. Per the germline V gene, CDR1 is MNHEY and CDR2 is SVGEGT. Unique molecular identifiers were present on the cDNA, which also gained a universal primer site by template switching. MiXCR was run by TCRdb on the 5' RACE reads, yielding one entry per CDR3 protein. The sample shows just under 550,000 distinct CDR3 sequences, over 12% of them seen only once. Comments on this clonotype: The antigen is unknown.

This same sample was also part of a study on yellow fever vaccine responses in identical twins.

The rearrangement links TRBV6-2 or TRBV6-3 to TRBJ2-7; 10 bases agree with TRBD1. The source of this sequence is a woman aged 18-35 years in good health. Material: CD4+ T cells sorted from blood. In DNA, the CDR3 is TGTGCCAGCAGTGACGGACAGGGGGGGACCTACGAGCAGTACTTC. The encoded protein is CASSDGQGGTYEQYF.